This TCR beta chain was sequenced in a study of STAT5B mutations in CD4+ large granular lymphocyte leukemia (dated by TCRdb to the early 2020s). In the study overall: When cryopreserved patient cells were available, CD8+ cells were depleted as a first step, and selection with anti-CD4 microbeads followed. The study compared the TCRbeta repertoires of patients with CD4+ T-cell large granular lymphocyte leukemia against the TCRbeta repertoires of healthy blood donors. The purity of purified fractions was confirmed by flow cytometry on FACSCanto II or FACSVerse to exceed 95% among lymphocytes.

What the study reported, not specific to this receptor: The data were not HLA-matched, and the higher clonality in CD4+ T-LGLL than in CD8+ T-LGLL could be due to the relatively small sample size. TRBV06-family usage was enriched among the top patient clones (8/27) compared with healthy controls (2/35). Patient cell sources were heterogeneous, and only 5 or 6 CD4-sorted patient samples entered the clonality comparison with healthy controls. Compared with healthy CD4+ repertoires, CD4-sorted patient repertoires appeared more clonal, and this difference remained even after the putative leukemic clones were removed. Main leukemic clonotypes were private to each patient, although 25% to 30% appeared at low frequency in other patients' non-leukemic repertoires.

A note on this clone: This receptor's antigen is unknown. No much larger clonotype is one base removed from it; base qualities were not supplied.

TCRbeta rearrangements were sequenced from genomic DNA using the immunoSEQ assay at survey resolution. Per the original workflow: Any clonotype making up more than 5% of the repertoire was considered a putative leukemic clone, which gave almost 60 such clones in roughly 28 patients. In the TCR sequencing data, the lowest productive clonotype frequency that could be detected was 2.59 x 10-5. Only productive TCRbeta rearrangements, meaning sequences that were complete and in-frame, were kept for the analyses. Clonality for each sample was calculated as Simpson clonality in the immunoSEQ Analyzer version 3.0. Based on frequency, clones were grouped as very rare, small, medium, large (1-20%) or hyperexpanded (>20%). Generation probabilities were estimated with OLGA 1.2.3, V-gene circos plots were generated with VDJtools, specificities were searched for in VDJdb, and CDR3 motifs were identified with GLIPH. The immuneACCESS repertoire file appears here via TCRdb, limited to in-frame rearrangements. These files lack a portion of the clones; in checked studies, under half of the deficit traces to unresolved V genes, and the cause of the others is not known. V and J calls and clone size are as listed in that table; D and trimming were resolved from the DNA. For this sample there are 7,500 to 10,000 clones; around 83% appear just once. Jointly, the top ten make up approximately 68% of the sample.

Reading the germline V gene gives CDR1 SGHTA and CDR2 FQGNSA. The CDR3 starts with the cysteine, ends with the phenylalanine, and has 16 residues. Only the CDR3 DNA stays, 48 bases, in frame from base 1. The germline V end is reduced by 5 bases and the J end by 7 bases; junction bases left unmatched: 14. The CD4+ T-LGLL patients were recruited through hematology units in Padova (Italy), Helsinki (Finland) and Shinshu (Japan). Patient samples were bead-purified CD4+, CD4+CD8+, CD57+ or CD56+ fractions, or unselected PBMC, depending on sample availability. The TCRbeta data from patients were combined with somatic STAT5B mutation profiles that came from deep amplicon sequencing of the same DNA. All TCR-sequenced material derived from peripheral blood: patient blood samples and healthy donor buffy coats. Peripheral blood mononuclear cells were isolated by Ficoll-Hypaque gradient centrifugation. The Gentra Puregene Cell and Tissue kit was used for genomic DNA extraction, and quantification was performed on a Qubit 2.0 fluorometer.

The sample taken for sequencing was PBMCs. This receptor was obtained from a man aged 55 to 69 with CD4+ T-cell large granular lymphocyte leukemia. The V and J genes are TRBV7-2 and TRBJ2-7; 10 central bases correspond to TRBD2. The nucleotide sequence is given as TGTGCCAGCAGCCCAACTAGCGGGAAGTACCCGTGGGAGCAGTACTTC. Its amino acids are CASSPTSGKYPWEQYF.